The 5 T cell receptor beta chains below come from one sample, sequenced in a study of CD8 T cells in ankylosing spondylitis. TCRdb analysed the 5' RACE reads with MiXCR anew, one entry per CDR3 protein. Here the sample spans under 150,000 distinct CDR3 sequences, approximately 8.4% being singletons. Sequencing was performed on synovial fluid, either unsorted or a sorted T cell fraction (not recorded which). The receptors originated from a male donor with ankylosing spondylitis.

This clonotype was detected ten times or more. The chain has TRBV28 and TRBJ1-5; no reliable D call. From germline, CDR1 is MDHEN and CDR2 SYDVKM. V lost 5 bases to trimming and J lost 5 bases, with 16 bases between them. The CDR3 has 15 residues. CDR3 sequence (DNA): TGTGCCAGCAGTCCGCTTGAGGGCGGGCATCAGCCCCAGCATTTT. Residues: CASSPLEGGHQPQHF.

This clonotype was seen many times. CDR3 sequence: CASSPETGAQYF. DNA for the CDR3: TGTGCCAGCAGCCCTGAGACAGGGGCCCAGTACTTC. The chain is built from TRBV11-2 and TRBJ2-5; 8 bases line up with TRBD1. Germline trimming cut 5 bases from V and 9 bases from J; bases unmatched to any gene: 5. This CDR3 has 12 residues. Germline V gene lookup returns CDR1 SGHAT and CDR2 FQNNGV.

There are many counts of this clonotype. The CDR3 sequence is CSARTSGRADTQYF. The CDR3 coding sequence is TGCAGTGCCAGGACTAGCGGGAGAGCAGATACGCAGTATTTT. V gene TRBV20-1 combines with J gene TRBJ2-3; 13 nucleotides align to TRBD2. The ends lost 6 bases at V and 4 bases at J; junction bases unmatched: 4. There are 14 residues in the CDR3. Germline assignment: CDR1 DFQATT and CDR2 SNEGSKA (reference sequence).

This clonotype has a count of ten or more. This chain joins TRBV29-1 and TRBJ1-5, with a weak D call TRBD1 (6 bases). CDR3 size: 13 residues. Trimming stripped 4 bases from V and 5 bases from J, with 12 bases between. CDR1 and CDR2 from the germline V gene are SQVTM and ANQGSEA. The CDR3 reads CSVAAGEYQPQHF. For the CDR3, the DNA is TGCAGCGTTGCGGCAGGGGAATATCAGCCCCAGCATTTT.

This clonotype was picked up many times. The chain carries TRBV24-1 and TRBJ2-1, with D maybe TRBD2 (5 bases). The CDR3 has 14 residues. The germline V gene encodes CDR1 KGHDR and CDR2 SFDVKD. Trimming left V 6 bases short and J 4 bases short, with 12 bases between. CDR3 nucleotides: TGTGCCACCAGTTCTTCGCGGAGGTACAATGAGCAGTTCTTC. Translating gives CATSSSRRYNEQFF.